This TCR beta chain was found in a study of shared clonotypes between healthy human individuals (dated by TCRdb to the early 2020s). The study in broad terms: The cohort included three men and two women between 18 and 49 years of age. Per donor, three plates each were used for CD4 naive and CD4 memory, two for CD8 naive, and one for CD8 memory. To estimate repertoire size and how much clonotypes are shared between individuals, the study performed deep sequencing of blood TCR repertoires from about five healthy adults. Different laboratories and diverse techniques were used to prepare libraries and sequence TCR repertoires, to increase sequencing depth and limit assay-specific biases. Between about 0.8 and 9 billion PBMCs per donor were obtained by leukapheresis.

The donors were healthy, HIV-negative adults who had no recently reported acute infections or vaccinations. Only Caucasian adults living in Nashville, Tennessee, USA were represented among the donors. CD4+ T cells were enriched by magnetic negative selection, after which naive cells were positively selected on CD45RA and the negative fraction was taken as the memory subset. After blood collection by leukapheresis, PBMCs were isolated using Ficoll-Histopaque density gradient centrifugation and then cryopreserved in the vapor phase of liquid nitrogen. Purity and quantity of every magnetically sorted T cell population were checked by analytical flow cytometry. From each sorted fraction, genomic DNA was isolated and quantified by UV absorbance on a Nanodrop 2000c. The CDR3 spans 15 residues, from the cysteine through the phenylalanine. The kept DNA is CDR3 alone, 45 bases in frame from the first base. At the junction V is shortened by 4 bases and J by 0 bases, with 15 bases in between. CDR1 and CDR2 (SQVTM, ANQGSEA) derive from the germline V gene.

TCR CDR3 regions were amplified from genomic DNA by multiplex PCR using the deep immunoSEQ assay. For each cell subset, the extracted genomic DNA was distributed evenly across all wells of several immunoSEQ 96-well plates, and each plate served as one replicate. For sorted subsets, roughly 190 ng of genomic DNA, equivalent to 30,000 or so T cell genomes, went into each replicate PCR. Purified libraries were measured with a Qubit 3.0 fluorometer, size-checked on a Bioanalyzer 2100, and measured again with the KAPA Library Quantification kit. Every immunoSEQ 96-well plate was sequenced on a dedicated single-read 150-cycle Illumina NextSeq 550 flow cell. In the paper's pipeline: Because the immunoSEQ output included only junctional sequences and no quality scores, the filtering could not be the same as the filtering used for full-length reads. To assign V/J genes and CDR3, sequences were annotated using PyIR, a Python wrapper for IgBLAST v1.9, with IMGT germline references. Reads were removed for weak V/J assignments (E-value above 1e-6), missing CDR3, stop codons, out-of-frame junctions, or ambiguous translated residues. V3J clonotypes were defined as sequences sharing the same inferred V gene, J gene, and CDR3 amino acid sequence. Percentage overlap between repertoires was computed as shared unique clonotypes divided by the size of the smaller repertoire. Three approaches were used to assess repertoire richness: RTK rarefaction, the Chao1 estimator, and Recon v2.1 estimates of unobserved clonotypes. Generation probabilities for all TCRbeta clonotypes obtained by the gDNA method from four donors were computed using OLGA. This is the immuneACCESS table as TCRdb keeps it, with only in-frame sequences that have V and J called. A part of the clones is gone; compared with another copy, unresolved V genes explain less than half, and the rest is unexplained. That table is the source of V, J and clone size, and D and trimming were worked out from the DNA. The table for this sample lists about a million clones; approximately 77% of them were counted only once. The ten largest clonotypes hold 0.85% to 1% of the sample.

Remarks on this clone: This receptor's antigen is unknown. Within one base of it there is no much larger clone, and no base qualities were kept.

Study-level results and caveats: Sampling was restricted to blood, and TCR repertoires in tissue are likely to differ from TCR repertoires in blood. About 4.5% of naive CD4, roughly 3.6% of naive CD8, 2% to 2.5% of memory CD4, and 0.35% to 0.4% of memory CD8 clonotypes were shared across several donors. Estimated clonotype richness was generally larger for naive than for memory subsets. The small number of donors limited the genetic and exposure-history diversity represented. Even with the large sequencing depth, rarefaction of the sorted-subset datasets indicated that sequencing was incomplete. Pairwise subsampling led to the expectation that sequencing depth would affect the degree of clonotype sharing among donors. Higher generation probabilities were observed for clonotypes shared by all four sorted-subset donors than for non-shared clonotypes.

This sequence originates from a man in his late teens or twenties in good health. Some clones in this sample may be carry-over from other donors' samples. Source material: memory CD4+ T cells from PBMCs. The label giving this sample's cell subset or site can be read as: CD45RA-negative fraction. The chain links TRBV29-1 with TRBJ1-1; no confident D gene assignment can be made. The CDR3 is CSVVPGWGMNTEAFF. The nucleotide sequence reads as follows: TGCAGCGTTGTGCCCGGGTGGGGTATGAACACTGAAGCTTTCTTT.